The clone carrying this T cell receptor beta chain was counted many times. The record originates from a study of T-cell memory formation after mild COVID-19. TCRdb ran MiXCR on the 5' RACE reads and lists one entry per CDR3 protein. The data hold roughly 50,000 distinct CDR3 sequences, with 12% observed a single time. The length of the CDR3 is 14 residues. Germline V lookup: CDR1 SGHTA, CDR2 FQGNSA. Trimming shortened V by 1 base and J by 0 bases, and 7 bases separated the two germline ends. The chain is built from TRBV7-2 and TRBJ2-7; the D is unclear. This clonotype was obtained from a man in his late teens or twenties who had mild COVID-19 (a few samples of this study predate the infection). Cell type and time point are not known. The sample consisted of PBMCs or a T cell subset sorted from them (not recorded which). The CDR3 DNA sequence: TGTGCCAGCAGCTTAGTGGCCAACTCCTACGAGCAGTACGTC. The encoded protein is CASSLVANSYEQYV.